A single sample is the source of the 10 T cell receptor beta chains below, sequenced in a study of blood T cell dynamics during melanoma immunotherapy. Time point denoted: week 3, after first cycle of checkpoint inhibitor. Some clones are missing from TCRdb's copy, which holds only in-frame ones; the method was immunoSEQ multiplex PCR. The sample includes approximately 14,000 clones, 75% to 90% of them seen just once. Material: blood, obtained from a patient treated with checkpoint blockade. These receptors came from a human donor with melanoma.

The chain recombines TRBV7-2 with TRBJ2-3; TRBD2 aligns across 8 bases. V shed 4 bases, J shed 7 bases, and the junction held 4 bases outside the gene matches. This CDR3 region has 13 residues. From germline, CDR1 is SGHTA and CDR2 FQGNSA. The CDR3 spells CASSSLAGNTQYF. For the CDR3, the DNA is TGTGCCAGCAGCTCGTTAGCGGGGAATACGCAGTATTTT.

The chain employs TRBV4-3 and TRBJ2-5; TRBD1 agrees at 7 bases. With 0 bases clipped from V and 2 bases from J, the junction kept 6 bases outside the gene matches. Germline V gene sequence: CDR1 LGHNA, CDR2 YSLEER. This CDR3 has 16 residues. The CDR3 sequence is CASSQEARGYQETQYF. CDR3 bases: TGCGCCAGCAGCCAAGAGGCCAGGGGGTATCAAGAGACCCAGTACTTC.

This chain links TRBV14 with TRBJ1-4; unclear D gene. The CDR3 is 17 amino acids. Trimming pared 4 bases from V and 4 bases from J, leaving 19 bases between. Germline V CDR1 and CDR2: SGHDN, FVKESK. The CDR3 region has the DNA TGTGCCAGCAGCCGTAACAAGAGGTTAACAGATAATGAAAAACTGTTTTTT. Translation gives CASSRNKRLTDNEKLFF.

The genes are TRBV25-1 and TRBJ2-7; TRBD1 matches at 7 bases. Germline assignment: CDR1 MGHDK and CDR2 SYGVNS. This CDR3 is built from 14 residues. V trimming: 5 bases; J trimming: 3 bases; junction bases outside the gene matches: 7. CDR3 loop: CASSQPGQSYEQYF. The DNA of the CDR3 is TGTGCCAGCAGTCAGCCGGGACAGAGCTACGAGCAGTACTTC.

V usage is TRBV7-9 and J usage is TRBJ2-5; 8 bases agree with TRBD2. The length of the CDR3 is 16 residues. Unmatched junction bases numbered 9, after V lost 6 bases and J lost 0 bases. The germline gives CDR1 SEHNR, CDR2 FQNEAQ (reference sequence). The CDR3 bases are TGTGCCAGCAGTGCATCAGCGGGAGTGCACCAAGAGACCCAGTACTTC. Its translation: CASSASAGVHQETQYF.

The chain uses TRBV29-1 and TRBJ2-2, with 10 bases lining up with TRBD2. V gave up 6 bases and J gave up 5 bases; unmatched junction bases: 9. The CDR3 consists of 15 residues. Germline CDR1 reads SQVTM; CDR2 reads ANQGSEA. CDR3 DNA: TGCAGCGTCCCTAGCGGGAGCGTAGCAACCGGGGAGCTGTTTTTT. Its protein is CSVPSGSVATGELFF.

The chain carries TRBV9 and TRBJ2-2, with TRBD2 matching over 13 bases. V trimming: 3 bases; J trimming: 4 bases; junction bases outside the gene matches: 3. The CDR3 spans 16 residues. Per the germline V gene, CDR1 is SGDLS and CDR2 is YYNGEE. The CDR3: CASSGRLAGGTGELFF. CDR3 coding DNA: TGTGCCAGCAGCGGGAGACTAGCGGGAGGCACCGGGGAGCTGTTTTTT.

The rearrangement links TRBV7-3 to TRBJ2-1, with D possibly being TRBD1 (5 bases). The germline V gene encodes CDR1 SGHTA and CDR2 FQGTGA. The V end was cut by 3 bases, the J end by 5 bases, with 8 bases between. The CDR3 is made up of 13 amino acids. The CDR3 DNA reads TGTGCCAGCAGCTTGGACACCGACAATGAGCAGTTCTTC. It is translated as CASSLDTDNEQFF. The whole variable domain, remainder taken from reference TRBV7-3 and TRBJ2-1, is GAGVSQTPSNKVTEKGKYVELRCDPISGHTALYWYRQSLGQGPEFLIYFQGTGAADDSGLPNDRFFAVRPEGSVSTLKIQRTERGDSAVYLCASSLDTDNEQFFGPGTRLTVL.

This chain connects TRBV19 to TRBJ2-7; 12 bases are a match to TRBD2. Germline V gives CDR1 LNHDA, CDR2 SQIVND (reference sequence). V was pared by 2 bases and J by 9 bases, with 5 bases of the junction left unmatched. The CDR3 totals 14 residues. CDR3 sequence (DNA): TGTGCCAGTAGTATAAGCCTAGCGGGAGGGGTGCAGTACTTC. Protein: CASSISLAGGVQYF.

This sequence joins TRBV9 and TRBJ2-5; 12 bases are a match to TRBD2. Germline V lookup: CDR1 SGDLS, CDR2 YYNGEE. The CDR3 sequence is 17 residues long. J was trimmed by 5 bases and V by 0 bases; bases with no gene match: 8. This chain's CDR3 is CASSVVPGLAGLETQYF. The CDR3 nucleotides are TGTGCCAGCAGCGTAGTCCCGGGACTAGCGGGTTTGGAGACCCAGTACTTC.